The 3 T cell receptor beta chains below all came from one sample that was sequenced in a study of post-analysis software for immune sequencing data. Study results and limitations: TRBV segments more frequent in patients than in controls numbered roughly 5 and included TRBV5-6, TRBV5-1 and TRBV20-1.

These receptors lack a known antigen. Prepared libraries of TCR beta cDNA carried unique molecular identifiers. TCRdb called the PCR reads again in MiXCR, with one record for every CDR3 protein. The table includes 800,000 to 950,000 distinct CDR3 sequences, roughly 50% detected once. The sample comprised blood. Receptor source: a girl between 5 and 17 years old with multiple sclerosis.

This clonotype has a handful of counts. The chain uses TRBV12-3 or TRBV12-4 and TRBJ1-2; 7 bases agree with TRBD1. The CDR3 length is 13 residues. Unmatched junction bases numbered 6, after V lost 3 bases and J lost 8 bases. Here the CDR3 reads CASSFNQGGGYTF. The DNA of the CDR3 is TGTGCCAGCAGTTTCAATCAGGGGGGCGGCTACACCTTC.

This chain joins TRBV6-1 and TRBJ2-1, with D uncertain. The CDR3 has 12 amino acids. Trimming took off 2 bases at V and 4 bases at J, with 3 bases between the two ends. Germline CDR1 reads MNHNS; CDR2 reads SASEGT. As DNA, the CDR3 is TGTGCCAGCAGTGAAATATACAATGAGCAGTTCTTC. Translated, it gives CASSEIYNEQFF.

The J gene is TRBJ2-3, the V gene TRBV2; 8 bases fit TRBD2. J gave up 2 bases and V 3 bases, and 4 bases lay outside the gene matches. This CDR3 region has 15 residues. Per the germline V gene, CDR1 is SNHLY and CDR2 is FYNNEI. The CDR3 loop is CASSDLGLATDTQYF. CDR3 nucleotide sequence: TGTGCCAGCAGTGATTTAGGACTAGCCACAGATACGCAGTATTTT.